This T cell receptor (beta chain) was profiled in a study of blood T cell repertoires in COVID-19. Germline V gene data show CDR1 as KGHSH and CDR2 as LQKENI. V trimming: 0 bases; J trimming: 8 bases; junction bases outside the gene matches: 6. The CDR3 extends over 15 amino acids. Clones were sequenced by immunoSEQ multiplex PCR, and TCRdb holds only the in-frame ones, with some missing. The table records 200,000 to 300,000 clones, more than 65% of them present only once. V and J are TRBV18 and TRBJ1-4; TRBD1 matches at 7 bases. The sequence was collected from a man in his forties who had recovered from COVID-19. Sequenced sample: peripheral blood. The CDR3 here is CASSPPDRLGEKLFF. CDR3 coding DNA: TGTGCCAGCTCACCACCGGACAGGCTCGGGGAAAAACTGTTTTTT. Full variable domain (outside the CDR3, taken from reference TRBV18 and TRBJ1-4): NAGVMQNPRHLVRRRGQEARLRCSPMKGHSHVYWYRQLPEEGLKFMVYLQKENIIDESGMPKERFSAEFPKEGPSILRIQQVVRGDSAAYFCASSPPDRLGEKLFFGSGTQLSVL.